One sample yielded the 13 T cell receptor beta chains listed below, sequenced in a study of T cell responses to AZD1222 COVID-19 vaccine. Only in-frame clones appear in the TCRdb table, and some are missing; sequencing was by immunoSEQ multiplex PCR. The data hold 85,000 or so clones, with about 93% observed a single time. Here the sequenced sample was peripheral blood, taken 28 days after the second AZD1222 dose. These receptors all stem from an adult who received the AZD1222 COVID-19 vaccine.

This chain links TRBV4-2 with TRBJ1-5, with D possibly matching TRBD1 (5 bases). This CDR3 region has 15 residues. V was shortened by 3 bases and J by 3 bases, with 12 bases between the two germline ends. CDR1 and CDR2 from the germline V gene are LGHNA and YNFKEQ. This CDR3 reads CASSQMDTSNQPQHF. CDR3 nucleotides: TGTGCCAGCAGCCAGATGGACACCTCCAATCAGCCCCAGCATTTT.

This clone was counted only a few times. The chain joins TRBV11-2 to TRBJ1-1; D gene uncertain. The V gene's germline CDR1 is SGHAT and CDR2 FQNNGV. CDR3 length equals 12 residues. The V and J ends lost 6 bases and 2 bases respectively, with 7 bases between them. The DNA of the CDR3 is TGTGCCAGCAGACCAGGCAACACTGAAGCTTTCTTT. Amino acids: CASRPGNTEAFF.

J is TRBJ1-1 and V is TRBV29-1; D call uncertain. The length of the CDR3 is 10 residues. Looked up from germline, CDR1 is SQVTM and CDR2 is ANQGSEA. Deletions cut 6 bases from V and 1 base from J, with 3 bases between. DNA of the CDR3: TGCAGCGTCAAGAACACTGAAGCTTTCTTT. This translates into CSVKNTEAFF.

The chain employs TRBV6-5 and TRBJ2-3; D uncertain. The CDR3 spans 11 residues. V was shortened by 6 bases and J by 10 bases, with 11 bases between the two germline ends. Per germline, CDR1 MNHEY and CDR2 SVGAGI. The CDR3 DNA reads as TGTGCCAGCAGAGCAGGTGGTTCGCAGTATTTT. It specifies CASRAGGSQYF.

V usage is TRBV3-1 (or the pseudogene TRBV3-2) and J usage is TRBJ1-6; D call uncertain. The CDR3 runs 14 residues. Germline V gene lookup returns CDR1 LGHDT and CDR2 YNNKEL (reference sequence). The V end was cut by 6 bases, the J end by 4 bases, with 10 bases between. CDR3 sequence reads: CASRGQLYNSPLHF. CDR3 bases: TGTGCCAGCAGAGGGCAGCTATATAATTCACCCCTCCACTTT.

The chain employs TRBV9 and TRBJ1-5; D call uncertain. V dropped 0 bases and J dropped 7 bases, with 8 bases sitting between them. Germline lookup yields CDR1 SGDLS and CDR2 YYNGEE. This CDR3 has 13 residues. CDR3 DNA: TGTGCCAGCAGCGTAGCCGCGGGGCAGCCCCAGCATTTT. Encoded protein: CASSVAAGQPQHF. Together with reference TRBV9 and TRBJ1-5, the CDR3 gives the full variable domain: DSGVTQTPKHLITATGQRVTLRCSPRSGDLSVYWYQQSLDQGLQFLIQYYNGEERAKGNILERFSAQQFPDLHSELNLSSLELGDSALYFCASSVAAGQPQHFGDGTRLSIL.

The chain combines TRBV12-3 or TRBV12-4 with TRBJ2-1; unclear D gene. Trimming cost V 7 bases and J 4 bases, with 11 bases left between them. This CDR3 is built from 13 residues. CDR3 region: CASNPSEYNEQFF. DNA for the CDR3: TGTGCCAGCAACCCTTCAGAATACAATGAGCAGTTCTTC.

The gene calls are TRBV2 and TRBJ1-2; D unresolved. Trimming pared 2 bases from V and 3 bases from J, leaving 7 bases between. The length of the CDR3 is 13 residues. CDR1 is SNHLY, CDR2 FYNNEI, per germline. CDR3 loop: CASSEPGYYGYTF. The CDR3 DNA sequence: TGTGCCAGCAGTGAACCGGGCTACTATGGCTACACCTTC.

J is TRBJ1-1 and V is TRBV29-1; D is perhaps TRBD1 (6 bases). In germline, CDR1 is SQVTM, CDR2 ANQGSEA. Trimming removed 6 bases from V and 5 bases from J, with 16 bases in between. The CDR3 totals 13 residues. This CDR3 is CSVLTGRNTEAFF. CDR3 coding DNA: TGCAGCGTCCTTACAGGGAGGAATACTGAAGCTTTCTTT. The variable domain in full, with the rest retrieved from reference TRBV29-1 and TRBJ1-1, is SAVISQKPSRDICQRGTSLTIQCQVDSQVTMMFWYRQQPGQSLTLIATANQGSEATYESGFVIDKFPISRPNLTFSTLTVSNMSPEDSSIYLCSVLTGRNTEAFFGQGTRLTVV.

The chain is built from TRBV14 and TRBJ2-2; weak D call: TRBD1 (6 bases). This CDR3 is built from 14 residues. With 4 bases removed from V and 1 base from J, the gap between germline ends came to 7 bases. Germline V gives CDR1 SGHDN, CDR2 FVKESK. CDR3 DNA: TGTGCCAGCAGCCCGGGACAGAACACCGGGGAGCTGTTTTTT. This gives the protein CASSPGQNTGELFF.

The gene calls are TRBV3-1 (or the pseudogene TRBV3-2) and TRBJ2-4; D is unresolved. The CDR3 covers 17 residues. In germline, CDR1 is LGHDT, CDR2 YNNKEL (reference sequence). The germline V and J ends were trimmed by 5 bases and 4 bases, with 21 bases remaining between them. The CDR3 protein is CASSLLYPIQRKNIQYF. The CDR3 coding sequence is TGTGCCAGCAGCTTGTTATATCCCATTCAAAGAAAAAACATTCAGTACTTC.

J is TRBJ2-3 and V is TRBV4-1; 9 nucleotides line up with TRBD1. From germline, CDR1 is MGHRA and CDR2 YSYEKL. The CDR3 consists of 18 residues. Unmatched junction bases numbered 8, after V lost 1 base and J lost 0 bases. The CDR3 spells CASSQVLTGTGSTDTQYF. CDR3 in DNA: TGCGCCAGCAGCCAAGTCTTGACCGGGACAGGGAGCACAGATACGCAGTATTTT.

The chain combines TRBV5-1 with TRBJ1-2, with 9 bases lining up with TRBD1. The CDR3 runs to 14 residues. CDR1 is SGHRS, CDR2 YFSETQ, per germline. V shed 4 bases, J shed 2 bases, and the junction held 3 bases outside the gene matches. CDR3 nucleotides: TGCGCCAGCAGCACCGGGACAGGGAACTATGGCTACACCTTC. Protein: CASSTGTGNYGYTF.